The entry below gives a single T cell receptor beta chain sequence along with its context. Antigen unknown. Germline loops: CDR1 MNHEY, CDR2 SVGAGI. V dropped 5 bases and J dropped 3 bases, with 12 bases sitting between them. The CDR3 is 14 residues long. The entry originates in a study of B cell selection in AIRE deficiency. As processed by the authors: Patients' Tregs yielded 45,000 to 60,000 distinct TCRbeta sequences; donors' about 1x10^5. Only in-frame clones appear in the TCRdb table, and some are missing; sequencing was by immunoSEQ multiplex PCR. Clone size and V and J calls were adopted from that table, with D and trimming inferred from the DNA. The table lists more than 12,000 clones, just over 90% of them singletons, with more than 0.85% in the top ten. Study-wide results and caveats: Only 9.3% of roughly 3,700 shared Treg sequences were patient-specific; about 30% healthy-specific.

Regulatory T cells were sorted as CD4+CD25hiCD127low/negative. This chain connects TRBV6-5 to TRBJ2-3; tentative D call: TRBD1 (5 bases). The specimen was Tregs sorted from PBMCs. The TCR comes from a human donor with AIRE deficiency. This chain's CDR3 is CASSVDRATDTQYF. In DNA, the CDR3 is TGTGCCAGCAGTGTCGACAGAGCTACAGATACGCAGTATTTT.